These 17 T cell receptor beta chains were sequenced from one sample in a study of Ad26.COV2.S vaccination and SARS-CoV-2 variants. The table came from immunoSEQ multiplex PCR; TCRdb's copy has only in-frame clones and leaves some out. In the table there are about 140,000 clones, more than 80% of which are singletons. Sequencing was performed on peripheral blood, taken after recovery from COVID-19. The receptors derive from a human donor who had recovered from COVID-19.

This chain connects TRBV28 to TRBJ1-5, with 7 bases matching TRBD1. V dropped 6 bases and J dropped 0; count of bases not matched to a gene: 11. This CDR3 spans 17 amino acids. Germline CDR1 reads MDHEN; CDR2 reads SYDVKM. CDR3 coding DNA: TGTGCCAGCAGCTACACAGGGGATAGTAATAGCAATCAGCCCCAGCATTTT. Translated, it gives CASSYTGDSNSNQPQHF.

CDR3 DNA sequence: TGTGCCAGTAGTATGGAGGGAGGCGGCTACACCTTC. Its translation is CASSMEGGGYTF. The chain uses TRBV19 and TRBJ1-2, with D uncertain. In germline, CDR1 is LNHDA, CDR2 SQIVND (reference sequence). The CDR3 is made up of 12 amino acids. Trimming removed 3 bases at V and 8 bases at J, with 10 bases between.

The CDR3 DNA reads as TGTGCCAGCAATATGGGGGGGGTAGATACGCAGTATTTT. Translating it yields CASNMGGVDTQYF. This chain connects TRBV19 to TRBJ2-3, with 7 bases fitting TRBD2. After removal of 9 bases from V and 5 bases from J, the junction contained 8 bases not matched to a gene. This CDR3 comprises 13 residues. Germline CDR1 reads LNHDA; CDR2 reads SQIVND (reference sequence).

The chain recombines TRBV7-2 with TRBJ1-1, with D possibly TRBD1 on 6 matching bases. This CDR3 is 15 amino acids long. V shed 3 bases and J shed 0 bases, with 11 bases lying between them. Germline V gene lookup returns CDR1 SGHTA and CDR2 FQGNSA. Written as DNA, the CDR3 is TGTGCCAGCAGCTTTGGGACACCCATGAACACTGAAGCTTTCTTT. It is translated as CASSFGTPMNTEAFF.

The chain couples TRBV29-1 to TRBJ2-1; 9 bases are shared with TRBD2. CDR1 is SQVTM and CDR2 is ANQGSEA in the germline V gene. J lost 4 bases, V lost 6 bases, and 10 bases had no gene match. The CDR3 is 15 residues long. The CDR3 sequence is CSVGTVLAGYNEQFF. CDR3 nucleotide sequence: TGCAGCGTGGGGACCGTACTAGCGGGTTACAATGAGCAGTTCTTC.

The J gene is TRBJ1-6, the V gene TRBV9; no reliable D call. Germline V gene sequence: CDR1 SGDLS, CDR2 YYNGEE. The CDR3 is 11 amino acids. V was trimmed by 7 bases and J by 7 bases, leaving 6 bases between them. CDR3: CASGENSPLHF. CDR3 bases: TGTGCCAGCGGGGAGAATTCACCCCTCCACTTT.

This chain joins TRBV11-2 and TRBJ2-7; D is possibly TRBD1 (7 bases). The CDR3 runs to 14 residues. Trimming cost V 1 base and J 3 bases, with 10 bases left between them. The V gene's germline CDR1 is SGHAT and CDR2 FQNNGV. DNA of the CDR3: TGTGCCAGCAGCTTAGCCAGGGGGGTCTACGAGCAGTACTTC. Translating it yields CASSLARGVYEQYF.

The chain has TRBV28 and TRBJ1-6; D is uncertain. The CDR3 is made up of 12 amino acids. The germline CDR1 and CDR2 sequences are MDHEN and SYDVKM. V dropped 3 bases and J dropped 9 bases, with 6 bases sitting between them. The CDR3, as DNA: TGTGCCAGCAGTTTGGGGTTTTCACCCCTCCACTTT. It translates to CASSLGFSPLHF.

The DNA for the CDR3 is TGTGCCAGCAGTCCTAAAAACACCATATATTTT. It encodes CASSPKNTIYF. The chain links TRBV12-3 or TRBV12-4 to TRBJ1-3; no firm D call. V lost 5 bases to trimming and J lost 6 bases, with 5 bases between them. The CDR3 is 11 amino acids.

The rearrangement uses TRBV28 and TRBJ1-5; D is possibly TRBD1 (5 bases). The ends were cut back, 3 bases at V and 3 bases at J, with 9 bases in the middle. The CDR3 has 14 amino acids. CDR1 and CDR2 (germline): MDHEN, SYDVKM. CDR3 residues: CASSLGHSNQPQHF. The CDR3 DNA follows: TGTGCCAGCAGTTTGGGGCATTCCAATCAGCCCCAGCATTTT.

The rearrangement joins TRBV29-1 to TRBJ1-5; weak D call: TRBD1 (6 bases). Germline assignment: CDR1 SQVTM and CDR2 ANQGSEA. With 6 bases removed from V and 4 bases from J, the gap between germline ends came to 10 bases. CDR3 length: 12 residues. CDR3: CSVGGQNQPQHF. DNA for the CDR3: TGCAGCGTAGGGGGACAAAATCAGCCCCAGCATTTT.

This chain joins TRBV7-6 and TRBJ1-3; possibly TRBD1 for D (5 bases). Trimming stripped 0 bases from V and 1 base from J, with 13 bases between. This CDR3 comprises 17 residues. CDR1 is SGHVS, CDR2 FNYEAQ, per germline. This CDR3 is CASSLAQGELSGNTIYF. CDR3 DNA: TGTGCCAGCAGCTTAGCCCAAGGGGAATTATCTGGAAACACCATATATTTT.

This chain connects TRBV28 to TRBJ2-7; no reliable D call. V was shortened by 2 bases and J by 4 bases, with 12 bases between the two germline ends. Looked up from germline, CDR1 is MDHEN and CDR2 is SYDVKM. The length of the CDR3 is 14 residues. This CDR3 reads CASSLGVVLYEQYF. DNA of the CDR3: TGTGCCAGCAGTTTAGGAGTCGTACTGTACGAGCAGTACTTC.

The chain carries TRBV9 and TRBJ2-2; TRBD2 might be the D (5 bases). The germline V and J ends were trimmed by 4 bases and 2 bases, with 9 bases remaining between them. The CDR3 loop spans 14 amino acids. CDR1 is SGDLS, CDR2 YYNGEE, per germline. DNA of the CDR3: TGTGCCAGCAGCCTACGACTAAACACCGGGGAGCTGTTTTTT. Encoded protein: CASSLRLNTGELFF.

The chain carries TRBV11-2 and TRBJ1-6, with unresolved D. V lost 1 base to trimming and J lost 1 base, with 8 bases between them. This CDR3 has 16 amino acids. From germline, CDR1 is SGHAT and CDR2 FQNNGV. The CDR3 coding sequence is TGTGCCAGCAGCTTAGCCGGCGGGTCCTATAATTCACCCCTCCACTTT. Protein product: CASSLAGGSYNSPLHF.

This sequence joins TRBV2 and TRBJ2-1; TRBD2 matches 9 bases. Germline CDR1 is SNHLY and CDR2 is FYNNEI. CDR3 length: 12 residues. V lost 5 bases and J lost 7; bases outside the gene matches: 0. The chain's CDR3 is CASSSGGNEQFF. The CDR3 bases are TGTGCCAGCAGTAGCGGGGGGAATGAGCAGTTCTTC.

The rearrangement uses TRBV7-2 and TRBJ2-1; unclear D gene. Germline CDR1 reads SGHTA; CDR2 reads FQGNSA. Trimming took 1 base from V and 9 from J, leaving 7 bases between them. The CDR3 runs to 12 residues. The CDR3 reads CASSLGWVEQFF. The CDR3 DNA follows: TGTGCCAGCAGCTTAGGGTGGGTTGAGCAGTTCTTC.